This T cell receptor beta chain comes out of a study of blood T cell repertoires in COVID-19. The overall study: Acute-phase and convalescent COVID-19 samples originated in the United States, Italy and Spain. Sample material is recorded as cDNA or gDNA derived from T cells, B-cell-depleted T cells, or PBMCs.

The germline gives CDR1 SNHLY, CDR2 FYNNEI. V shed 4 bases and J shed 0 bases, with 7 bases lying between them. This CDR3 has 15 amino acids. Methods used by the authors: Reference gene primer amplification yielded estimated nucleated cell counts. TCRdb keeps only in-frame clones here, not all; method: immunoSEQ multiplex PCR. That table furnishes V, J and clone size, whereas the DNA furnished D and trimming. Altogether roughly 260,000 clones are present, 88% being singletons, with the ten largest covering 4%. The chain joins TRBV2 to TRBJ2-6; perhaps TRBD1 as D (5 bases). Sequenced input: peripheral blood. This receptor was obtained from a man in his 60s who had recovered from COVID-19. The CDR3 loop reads CASSGQPSGANVLTF. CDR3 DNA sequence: TGTGCCAGCAGTGGACAGCCCTCTGGGGCCAACGTCCTGACTTTC.